The present entry profiles one TCR beta chain with its context. The target antigen is unknown. A second PCR, run for about 7 to 11 cycles, used a sample-barcoded 5' primer plus a J-beta primer mix. TCRdb re-derived calls from the 5' RACE reads in MiXCR, one entry per CDR3 protein. The sample contains around 800,000 distinct CDR3 sequences, roughly 25% of which appear only once. This record comes from a study of blood T cells in healthy people across ages. CDR1 LGHDT and CDR2 YNNKEL come from the germline V gene (reference sequence). This CDR3 comprises 13 residues. V was shortened by 4 bases and J by 3 bases, with 10 bases between the two germline ends. Study-wide findings and caveats: In older individuals, TCR beta diversity per million T cells was lower, falling roughly linearly with age.

This sample was shared with a second study, whose subject was T cells of mothers and their children. That paper adds: The output of TCR recombination is shaped by thymic selection similarly in related and unrelated pairs. Slightly higher, non-significant overlap characterized related mother-child pairs relative to unrelated pairs.

Source material: blood. The chain employs TRBV3-1 and TRBJ2-7; unclear D gene. This TCR was recovered from a boy younger than 18 in good health. CDR3 sequence: CASSPETVYEQYF. The CDR3 DNA follows: TGTGCCAGCAGCCCCGAGACGGTCTACGAGCAGTACTTC.